Shown below are 17 T cell receptor beta chains from a single sample sequenced in a study of CD4 T cells in relation to SARS-CoV-2 and coronaviruses. CD4+ T cells from unexposed donors were obtained before the COVID-19 pandemic (2011-2018). Isolation of CD4+ T cells took place after roughly nine days in culture. These receptors' targets are unknown. Clones were read by immunoSEQ multiplex PCR, and TCRdb kept only the in-frame ones, dropping some. The sample consists of around 16,000 clones, 75% to 80% of them appearing once. The sample was CD4+ T cells from PBMCs, cultured in vitro. These TCRs come from a human donor in good health.

This sequence joins TRBV10-3 and TRBJ1-2; the match to TRBD1 covers 10 bases. Trimming took 6 bases from V and 6 from J; bases not matched to a gene: 4. The CDR3 extends over 13 amino acids. CDR1 and CDR2 from the germline V gene are ENHRY and SYGVKD. CDR3 nucleotides: TGTGCCATCAGGGGGACAGGGGTAGATGGCTACACCTTC. Translation: CAIRGTGVDGYTF.

J is TRBJ1-1 and V is TRBV4-1, with a possible D match to TRBD1 (5 bases). The germline CDR1 and CDR2 sequences are MGHRA and YSYEKL. The CDR3 loop spans 14 amino acids. V lost 2 bases and J 0 bases, leaving 7 bases between the germline ends. The CDR3 nucleotides read TGCGCCAGCAGCCAACCGACAGTGAACACTGAAGCTTTCTTT. This codes for CASSQPTVNTEAFF.

V usage is TRBV19 and J usage is TRBJ2-2; D may match TRBD1 or TRBD2 (5 bases each). The V gene's germline CDR1 is LNHDA and CDR2 SQIVND (reference sequence). The CDR3 consists of 15 residues. Trimming left V 9 bases short and J 6 bases short, with 20 bases between. Written as DNA, the CDR3 is TGTGCCAGCCAATACCGGGACCTCTTGTCCGGGGAGCTGTTTTTT. Translating it yields CASQYRDLLSGELFF.

The chain couples TRBV30 to TRBJ2-3; TRBD2 might be the D (6 bases). This CDR3 comprises 14 residues. Per the germline V gene, CDR1 is GTSNPN and CDR2 is SVGIG (reference sequence). V was clipped by 0 bases and J by 9 bases, with 16 bases between them. The CDR3 loop is CAWSVGPGDKTQYF. DNA of the CDR3: TGTGCCTGGAGTGTAGGGCCGGGAGATAAGACGCAGTATTTT. Combining the CDR3 with reference TRBV30 and TRBJ2-3 gives the whole variable domain SQTIHQWPATLVQPVGSPLSLECTVEGTSNPNLYWYRQAAGRGLQLLFYSVGIGQISSEVPQNLSASRPQDRQFILSSKKLLLSDSGFYLCAWSVGPGDKTQYFGPGTRLTVL.

This clone was picked up a small number of times. The chain is built from TRBV27 and TRBJ2-7; D might be TRBD1 or TRBD2, each matching 5 bases. With 6 bases removed from V and 4 bases from J, the gap between germline ends came to 31 bases. Germline V gene lookup returns CDR1 MNHEY and CDR2 SMNVEV (reference sequence). The CDR3 length is 19 residues. The CDR3 sequence: CASSTREILHDSVRYEQYF. The CDR3 coding sequence is TGTGCCAGCAGCACCAGGGAGATCCTTCACGATTCCGTTCGATACGAGCAGTACTTC.

The gene calls are TRBV30 and TRBJ1-3; 7 bases fit TRBD1. The CDR3 has 15 residues. CDR1 is GTSNPN, CDR2 SVGIG, per germline (reference sequence). J gave up 0 bases and V 5 bases, and 7 bases lay outside the gene matches. The CDR3 spells CAWSTGTVSGNTIYF. The CDR3 DNA sequence: TGTGCCTGGTCGACGGGGACAGTCTCTGGAAACACCATATATTTT.

The DNA of the CDR3 is TGTGCCAGTAGAATGACAGGAATCTCTGAAGCTTTCTTT. It encodes CASRMTGISEAFF. This chain uses TRBV19 with TRBJ1-1; D possibly corresponds to TRBD1 (6 bases). This CDR3 is built from 13 residues. Per germline, CDR1 LNHDA and CDR2 SQIVND (reference sequence). Trimming left V 6 bases short and J 6 bases short, with 14 bases between.

This clone is a singleton in its sample. The V gene is TRBV6-5, the J gene TRBJ2-6; D is tentatively TRBD1 or TRBD2 (5 bases each). The V end lost 7 bases, the J end lost 0 bases, and 10 bases lay between the germline ends. The germline V gene encodes CDR1 MNHEY and CDR2 SVGAGI. This CDR3 has 15 residues. The CDR3 DNA reads TGTGCCAGCACCGGGACCTACTCTGGGGCCAACGTCCTGACTTTC. Protein sequence: CASTGTYSGANVLTF.

This chain links TRBV6-5 with TRBJ2-2; D is undetermined. The CDR3 consists of 14 residues. V lost 7 bases and J 1 base, leaving 10 bases between the germline ends. In germline, CDR1 is MNHEY, CDR2 SVGAGI. CDR3 region: CASKWQLNTGELFF. CDR3 DNA sequence: TGTGCCAGCAAGTGGCAACTGAACACCGGGGAGCTGTTTTTT.

CDR3 nucleotide sequence: TGTGCCAGCAGCTTAGGAGGGGGAGGTAACACCGGGGAGCTGTTTTTT. Its translation is CASSLGGGGNTGELFF. V and J are TRBV7-8 and TRBJ2-2; D might be TRBD1 or TRBD2, each matching 6 bases. Germline CDR1 and CDR2: SGHVS and FQNEAQ. The CDR3 contains 16 residues. V dropped 1 base and J dropped 2 bases, with 11 bases sitting between them.

This clone was detected only a few times. The gene calls are TRBV7-2 and TRBJ2-6, with 7 bases matching TRBD2. The CDR3 sequence is 15 residues long. V shed 5 bases, J shed 3 bases, and the junction held 4 bases outside the gene matches. Germline CDR1 SGHTA, CDR2 FQGNSA. The CDR3, as DNA: TGTGCCAGCAGCCTCGGGGGGAGTGGGGCCAACGTCCTGACTTTC. Protein: CASSLGGSGANVLTF.

The CDR3: CASSIQSPGVAQYF. CDR3 sequence (DNA): TGTGCCAGCAGTATACAGTCCCCTGGGGTGGCGCAGTATTTT. The genes are TRBV28 and TRBJ2-3; D gene uncertain. Trimming shortened V by 5 bases and J by 10 bases, and 19 bases separated the two germline ends. The CDR3 has 14 amino acids. Germline-derived CDR1 and CDR2 are MDHEN and SYDVKM.

The chain carries TRBV12-3 or TRBV12-4 and TRBJ1-1; no definite D call. This CDR3 spans 13 amino acids. Trimming pared 7 bases from V and 1 base from J, leaving 10 bases between. CDR3 sequence reads: CASTPDGNTEAFF. The CDR3 coding sequence is TGTGCCAGCACCCCGGACGGGAACACTGAAGCTTTCTTT.

This chain connects TRBV5-1 to TRBJ2-4, with a possible D match to TRBD1 (5 bases). Per germline, CDR1 SGHRS and CDR2 YFSETQ. Trimming stripped 0 bases from V and 1 base from J, with 5 bases between. CDR3 length equals 14 residues. The CDR3 spells CASSLDRAKNIQYF. The CDR3 DNA reads TGCGCCAGCAGCTTGGACAGGGCCAAAAACATTCAGTACTTC.

The rearrangement joins TRBV24-1 to TRBJ1-2; maybe TRBD1 (5 bases). Trimming left V 10 bases short and J 1 base short, with 18 bases between. The CDR3 length is 15 residues. Germline values: CDR1 KGHDR, CDR2 SFDVKD. Here the CDR3 DNA reads TGTGCCACTCTCTTATCCCGGGGCGATAACTATGGCTACACCTTC. It codes for CATLLSRGDNYGYTF.

The chain links TRBV19 to TRBJ2-5; a possible D gene is TRBD2 (6 bases). CDR1 and CDR2 from the germline V gene are LNHDA and SQIVND (reference sequence). V lost 7 bases to trimming and J lost 7 bases, with 16 bases between them. The CDR3 sequence is 13 residues long. The DNA of the CDR3 is TGTGCCAGTACTAACCCGGTGGGAGGGACCCAGTACTTC. Translation: CASTNPVGGTQYF. The variable domain in full, with the rest retrieved from reference TRBV19 and TRBJ2-5, is DGGITQSPKYLFRKEGQNVTLSCEQNLNHDAMYWYRQDPGQGLRLIYYSQIVNDFQKGDIAEGYSVSREKKESFPLTVTSAQKNPTAFYLCASTNPVGGTQYFGPGTRLLVL.

This chain joins TRBV5-1 and TRBJ1-3; D not resolved. CDR1 is SGHRS, CDR2 YFSETQ, per germline. The CDR3 runs to 16 residues. Trimming cost V 4 bases and J 0 bases, with 14 bases left between them. The CDR3 is CASSVALLYSGNTIYF. CDR3 DNA: TGCGCCAGCAGCGTGGCCCTACTCTACTCTGGAAACACCATATATTTT.